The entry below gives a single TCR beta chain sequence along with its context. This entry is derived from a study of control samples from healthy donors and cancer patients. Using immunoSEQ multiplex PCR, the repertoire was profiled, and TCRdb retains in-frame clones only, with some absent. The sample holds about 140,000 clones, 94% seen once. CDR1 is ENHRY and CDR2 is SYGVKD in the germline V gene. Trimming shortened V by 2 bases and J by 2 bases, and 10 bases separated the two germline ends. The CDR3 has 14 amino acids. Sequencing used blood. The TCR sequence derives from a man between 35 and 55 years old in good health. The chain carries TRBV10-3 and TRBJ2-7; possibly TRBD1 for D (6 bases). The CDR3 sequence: CAISEMTGAYEQYF. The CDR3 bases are TGTGCCATCAGTGAGATGACAGGAGCCTACGAGCAGTACTTC.